The 22 T cell receptor beta chains given below trace back to one sample, sequenced in a study of cytomegalovirus exposure and HLA in healthy donors. In the PCR, 60 Vbeta and 13 Jbeta primers were used. Profiled with immunoSEQ multiplex PCR; TCRdb holds only in-frame clones, not every one. In the table there are about 130,000 clones, roughly 15% of which are singletons. Sequenced sample: PBMCs. The receptors were sampled from a female donor in good health and CMV-seropositive.

This clone was observed a handful of times. The chain carries TRBV5-4 and TRBJ1-1; D may be TRBD1 (5 bases). CDR1 SGHNT and CDR2 YYREEE come from the germline V gene (reference sequence). The CDR3 consists of 18 residues. Trimming removed 6 bases at V and 4 bases at J, with 28 bases between. The CDR3, as DNA: TGTGCCAGCACCTCAGTCGGGGGGGACGTACGTTTTCGCACTGAAGCTTTCTTT. Protein sequence: CASTSVGGDVRFRTEAFF.

This clone appeared a few times. The chain combines TRBV11-2 with TRBJ2-7; tentative D call: TRBD1 (5 bases). V lost 2 bases, J lost 3 bases, and 14 bases lay in between. The V gene's germline CDR1 is SGHAT and CDR2 FQNNGV. This CDR3 is 15 amino acids long. CDR3 nucleotides: TGTGCCAGCAGCTTATCCCAGGGCCCCTACTACGAGCAGTACTTC. Its protein product is CASSLSQGPYYEQYF.

This chain uses TRBV4-1 with TRBJ1-2; 9 positions agree with TRBD1. Germline CDR1 MGHRA, CDR2 YSYEKL. The CDR3 runs to 18 residues. V was pared by 2 bases and J by 4 bases, with 14 bases of the junction left unmatched. The CDR3 bases are TGCGCCAGCAGCCAACCGCGGACAGGGGTGGGAGTAGTCTATGGCTACACCTTC. It encodes CASSQPRTGVGVVYGYTF.

This chain connects TRBV15 to TRBJ1-5; D may be TRBD1 (5 bases). Looked up from germline, CDR1 is LNHNV and CDR2 is YYDKDF (reference sequence). The CDR3 contains 14 residues. The V gene lost 0 bases and the J gene lost 9 bases, with 12 bases spanning the gap. CDR3: CATSRETGRLPQHF. The CDR3 DNA follows: TGTGCCACCAGCAGAGAAACAGGCCGTCTGCCCCAGCATTTT.

Only a few counts were recorded for this clone. The chain couples TRBV30 to TRBJ1-2, with TRBD1 as a possible D gene (5 bases). CDR3 size: 15 residues. Trimming shortened V by 3 bases and J by 4 bases, and 18 bases separated the two germline ends. Germline CDR1 is GTSNPN and CDR2 is SVGIG (reference sequence). CDR3 residues: CAWRGRALTTYGYTF. The CDR3 DNA reads as TGTGCCTGGAGGGGCAGGGCCCTTACTACCTATGGCTACACCTTC.

The chain recombines TRBV28 with TRBJ2-7; 7 nucleotides align to TRBD1. Germline assignment: CDR1 MDHEN and CDR2 SYDVKM. Trimming removed 3 bases from V and 6 bases from J; junction bases left unmatched: 5. The CDR3 runs 13 residues. The CDR3 region is CASSFRQGTEQYF. CDR3 nucleotides: TGTGCCAGCAGTTTTCGACAGGGAACCGAGCAGTACTTC.

This clone was seen more than once but under ten times. V and J are TRBV27 and TRBJ2-7; TRBD2 matches 11 bases. V was clipped by 2 bases and J by 7 bases; unmatched bases: 10. CDR3 size: 16 residues. The germline V gene has CDR1 MNHEY and CDR2 SMNVEV (reference sequence). The DNA for the CDR3 is TGTGCCAGCAGTTTAATCCTAGCGGGGGGACCCCTAGAGCAGTACTTC. It is translated as CASSLILAGGPLEQYF.

The chain carries TRBV5-6 and TRBJ2-1; weak D call: TRBD2 (5 bases). This CDR3 has 16 amino acids. The germline CDR1 and CDR2 sequences are SGHDT and YYEEEE. Between the trimmed V and J ends, which lost 1 base and 2 bases, there was a span of 13 bases. CDR3 sequence reads: CASSLIIGKTYNEQFF. The CDR3 coding sequence is TGTGCCAGCAGCTTGATTATCGGGAAAACCTACAATGAGCAGTTCTTC.

The V and J genes are TRBV27 and TRBJ2-7, with TRBD2 identical over 14 bases. CDR3 length: 15 amino acids. V trimming: 3 bases; J trimming: 7 bases; junction bases outside the gene matches: 5. Germline-derived CDR1 and CDR2 are MNHEY and SMNVEV (reference sequence). The CDR3 reads CASSLTSGRVGEQYF. The CDR3 bases are TGTGCCAGCAGTTTGACTAGCGGGAGGGTGGGGGAGCAGTACTTC.

This clone showed up just a few times. V and J are TRBV7-8 and TRBJ2-7, with a tentative D call TRBD2 (5 bases). Germline V gene lookup returns CDR1 SGHVS and CDR2 FQNEAQ. CDR3 length: 16 amino acids. V was cut by 1 base and J by 0 bases, with 13 bases left in between. DNA for the CDR3: TGTGCCAGCAGCTTAGGACTATTCAGAACCTCCTACGAGCAGTACTTC. Translated, it gives CASSLGLFRTSYEQYF.

This clone was detected a few times. The CDR3 sequence is CASSLVTGVGEQFF. CDR3 coding DNA: TGTGCCAGCAGCTTAGTAACAGGGGTAGGTGAGCAGTTCTTC. The V and J genes are TRBV7-8 and TRBJ2-1; the match to TRBD1 covers 7 bases. This CDR3 is 14 amino acids long. CDR1 and CDR2 (germline): SGHVS, FQNEAQ. The V and J ends lost 1 base and 9 bases, in that order; junction bases with no gene match: 6.

The chain uses TRBV6-5 and TRBJ2-1; D gene uncertain. The germline CDR1 and CDR2 sequences are MNHEY and SVGAGI. The CDR3 covers 13 residues. V lost 5 bases, J lost 6 bases, and 11 bases lay in between. This chain's CDR3 is CASSGIPGNEQFF. CDR3 in DNA: TGTGCCAGCAGTGGTATTCCCGGCAATGAGCAGTTCTTC.

The chain is built from TRBV7-9 and TRBJ1-2; 7 bases agree with TRBD1. With V trimmed by 1 base and J by 7 bases, 9 bases remained unmatched. The germline CDR1 and CDR2 sequences are SEHNR and FQNEAQ (reference sequence). The CDR3 runs to 15 residues. CDR3 residues: CASSLEGQYPIGYTF. The DNA for the CDR3 is TGTGCCAGCAGCTTAGAGGGACAGTACCCCATTGGCTACACCTTC.

This clone was detected a few times. The rearrangement joins TRBV28 to TRBJ1-3; TRBD1 is a possible D gene (5 bases). The CDR3 spans 16 residues. The V and J ends lost 6 bases and 2 bases respectively, with 17 bases between them. Germline CDR1 is MDHEN and CDR2 is SYDVKM. CDR3 bases: TGTGCCAGCAGCACCAACATCTGGGGCCCTGGAAACACCATATATTTT. Protein product: CASSTNIWGPGNTIYF.

The chain employs TRBV10-2 and TRBJ1-3; the D is unclear. CDR3 length: 16 residues. V lost 7 bases and J 1 base, leaving 17 bases between the germline ends. The V gene's germline CDR1 is WSHSY and CDR2 SAAADI. The CDR3 reads CASTQTHAVSGNTIYF. Here the CDR3 DNA reads TGCGCCAGCACCCAAACTCACGCGGTGTCTGGAAACACCATATATTTT.

This clone came up many times. The chain combines TRBV2 with TRBJ1-4; TRBD1 is a possible D gene (5 bases). V was clipped by 8 bases and J by 0 bases, with 13 bases between them. CDR3 size: 15 residues. From germline, CDR1 is SNHLY and CDR2 FYNNEI. CDR3 coding DNA: TGTGCCAGCGCCCGACAGATCGCAACTAATGAAAAACTGTTTTTT. Protein product: CASARQIATNEKLFF.

The V gene is TRBV4-3, the J gene TRBJ1-3, with D hard to call. The germline V gene encodes CDR1 LGHNA and CDR2 YSLEER. V was pared by 0 bases and J by 2 bases, with 11 bases between. This CDR3 is built from 16 residues. The CDR3 region has the DNA TGCGCCAGCAGCCAAGATAGGGCGGGTCCTGGAAACACCATATATTTT. Translating gives CASSQDRAGPGNTIYF.

The chain is built from TRBV28 and TRBJ2-7; D call uncertain. This CDR3 is 15 amino acids long. V lost 2 bases and J 2 bases, leaving 13 bases between the germline ends. CDR1 is MDHEN, CDR2 SYDVKM, per germline. The CDR3 here is CASSLRSRGTYEQYF. The CDR3 DNA reads TGTGCCAGCAGTTTAAGGTCTCGAGGAACCTACGAGCAGTACTTC.

This clone has only a few counts. The chain recombines TRBV28 with TRBJ1-2; 7 positions match TRBD1. The CDR3 has 12 residues. Losses at the gene ends were 6 bases for V and 12 bases for J; bases not matched to a gene: 10. Germline V lookup: CDR1 MDHEN, CDR2 SYDVKM. CDR3 sequence: CASRRQGSVNTF. CDR3 bases: TGTGCCAGCAGACGACAGGGTTCGGTCAACACCTTC.

This clone was seen a few times. This chain links TRBV7-2 with TRBJ2-7, with TRBD1 matching over 10 bases. Per the germline V gene, CDR1 is SGHTA and CDR2 is FQGNSA. The CDR3 sequence is 15 residues long. V lost 4 bases, J lost 6 bases, and 9 bases stayed unmatched. The CDR3 sequence is CASSSRTGGGLEQYF. The CDR3 DNA sequence: TGTGCCAGCAGCTCCAGGACAGGGGGTGGCCTCGAGCAGTACTTC. Looking up the rest from reference TRBV7-2 and TRBJ2-7 gives the full variable domain: GAGVSQSPSNKVTEKGKDVELRCDPISGHTALYWYRQSLGQGLEFLIYFQGNSAPDKSGLPSDRFSAERTGGSVSTLTIQRTQQEDSAVYLCASSSRTGGGLEQYFGPGTRLTVT.

The CDR3 sequence is CASSERLQGEGAFF. CDR3 DNA: TGTGCCAGCAGTGAAAGACTACAGGGCGAGGGAGCTTTCTTT. The J gene is TRBJ1-1, the V gene TRBV6-1, with D tentatively TRBD1 (6 bases). The length of the CDR3 is 14 residues. The V end lost 2 bases, the J end lost 10 bases, and 17 bases lay between the germline ends. CDR1 and CDR2 (germline): MNHNS, SASEGT.

This clone came up a few times. This sequence joins TRBV7-9 and TRBJ1-1, with a weak D call TRBD1 (6 bases). Trimming pared 8 bases from V and 4 bases from J, leaving 14 bases between. The germline V gene has CDR1 SEHNR and CDR2 FQNEAQ (reference sequence). The CDR3 sequence is 13 residues long. DNA of the CDR3: TGTGCCAGCCGAGGGGGGGCACCCACTGAAGCTTTCTTT. It translates to CASRGGAPTEAFF.